The 17 T cell receptor beta chains below come from one sample, sequenced in a study of T cell repertoires in cytomegalovirus infection. MiXCR was run by TCRdb on the reads, yielding one entry per CDR3 protein. The table records roughly 280,000 distinct CDR3 sequences, approximately 10% of them present only once. The sample taken for sequencing was PBMCs. These receptors originate from a human donor in good health (CMV status not recorded). Some clones in this sample may be carry-over from other donors' samples.

The sample holds many counts of this clonotype. The chain is built from TRBV7-6 and TRBJ2-1, with 8 bases fitting TRBD2. J was trimmed by 7 bases and V by 1 base; bases with no gene match: 9. There are 16 residues in the CDR3. Germline lookup yields CDR1 SGHVS and CDR2 FNYEAQ. The CDR3, as DNA: TGTGCCAGCAGCTTAGAGGCGGGAGGCCTCAGGAATGAGCAGTTCTTC. Protein sequence: CASSLEAGGLRNEQFF.

In this sample, this clonotype turned up many times. The chain recombines TRBV6-5 with TRBJ1-2, with 9 bases identical to TRBD1. This CDR3 has 16 residues. J was trimmed by 4 bases and V by 4 bases; bases with no gene match: 10. Per the germline V gene, CDR1 is MNHEY and CDR2 is SVGAGI. The DNA for the CDR3 is TGTGCCAGCAGTTTGGGCCGGGGACAGGGATTCTATGGCTACACCTTC. Its protein is CASSLGRGQGFYGYTF.

This clonotype was seen ten or more times. One end of the junction varies from germline; a read error may be responsible. This rearrangement joins TRBV4-1 to TRBJ2-4; 8 nucleotides agree with TRBD1. CDR3 size: 15 residues. Germline CDR1 and CDR2: MGHRA and YSYEKL. This CDR3 is CASSQDGQGQNIQYF. DNA of the CDR3: TGTGCCAGCAGCCAAGATGGACAGGGCCAAAACATTCAGTACTTC.

This clonotype was counted only a few times. V usage is TRBV28 and J usage is TRBJ2-3, with TRBD2 identical over 11 bases. Germline V gene sequence: CDR1 MDHEN, CDR2 SYDVKM. The J segment lost 1 base and the V segment lost 10 bases, leaving 10 bases of the junction unmatched. The CDR3 extends over 16 amino acids. The chain's CDR3 is CATYSGGAMGTDTQYF. CDR3 bases: TGTGCCACTTATAGCGGGGGGGCAATGGGCACAGATACGCAGTATTTT.

This clonotype was counted at least ten times. The chain combines TRBV7-2 with TRBJ2-7; TRBD2 matches at 9 bases. V lost 1 base, J lost 1 base, and 8 bases stayed unmatched. The length of the CDR3 is 17 residues. Germline loops: CDR1 SGHTA, CDR2 FQGNSA. Here the CDR3 DNA reads TGTGCCAGCAGCTTAGGGAGCGGGGGGCCGAAATCCTACGAGCAGTACTTC. It translates to CASSLGSGGPKSYEQYF.

This clonotype was seen many times. The chain recombines TRBV7-2 with TRBJ1-4; D call uncertain. Trimming stripped 0 bases from V and 7 bases from J, with 6 bases between. Germline V CDR1 and CDR2: SGHTA, FQGNSA. There are 13 residues in the CDR3. The CDR3 nucleotides are TGTGCCAGCAGCTTAGCCGGATCTGAAAAACTGTTTTTT. Translation gives CASSLAGSEKLFF.

This clonotype was recorded many times. This chain links TRBV6-1 with TRBJ2-2, with D perhaps matching TRBD1 (5 bases). Germline V gene data show CDR1 as MNHNS and CDR2 as SASEGT. The CDR3 contains 15 residues. V was clipped by 5 bases and J by 0 bases, with 10 bases between them. Here the CDR3 reads CASSKRQTNTGELFF. For the CDR3, the DNA is TGTGCCAGCAGTAAGAGACAGACGAACACCGGGGAGCTGTTTTTT.

There are a few counts of this clonotype. The chain links TRBV11-3 to TRBJ2-2, with 7 bases fitting TRBD1. CDR3 size: 17 residues. V shed 0 bases, J shed 5 bases, and the junction held 9 bases outside the gene matches. Germline-derived CDR1 and CDR2 are SGHNT and YENEEA. The CDR3 DNA reads TGTGCCAGCAGCTTAGATCGAAGACAGGGAGTGACCGGGGAGCTGTTTTTT. Translation: CASSLDRRQGVTGELFF. The full variable domain, with the rest looked up from reference TRBV11-3 and TRBJ2-2, is EAGVVQSPRYKIIEKKQPVAFWCNPISGHNTLYWYLQNLGQGPELLIRYENEEAVDDSQLPKDRFSAERLKGVDSTLKIQPAELGDSAVYLCASSLDRRQGVTGELFFGEGSRLTVL.

This clonotype was counted ten times or more. The chain joins TRBV7-2 to TRBJ1-2, with D possibly TRBD1 on 6 matching bases. The CDR3 covers 13 residues. Trimming took off 4 bases at V and 8 bases at J, with 14 bases between the two ends. Germline V gives CDR1 SGHTA, CDR2 FQGNSA. The CDR3 reads CASSSRQVSGYTF. CDR3 nucleotides: TGTGCCAGCAGCTCCCGACAGGTTTCCGGCTACACCTTC.

Ten or more counts support this clonotype. V usage is TRBV4-2 and J usage is TRBJ1-5; 10 bases line up with TRBD1. Germline trimming cut 9 bases from V and 5 bases from J; bases unmatched to any gene: 7. Germline V gene lookup returns CDR1 LGHNA and CDR2 YNFKEQ. The CDR3 has 14 amino acids. CDR3 sequence reads: CASSGTGEDQPQHF. The CDR3 nucleotides are TGTGCCAGTTCGGGGACAGGGGAAGATCAGCCCCAGCATTTT.

This clonotype was detected a few times. The chain uses TRBV9 and TRBJ2-2; 10 positions agree with TRBD2. Germline loops: CDR1 SGDLS, CDR2 YYNGEE. The CDR3 length is 16 residues. Germline trimming cut 2 bases from V and 1 base from J; bases unmatched to any gene: 2. The CDR3 bases are TGTGCCAGCAGCGTGAGACTAGCGGGGAACACCGGGGAGCTGTTTTTT. It yields the protein CASSVRLAGNTGELFF. Complete variable domain (other parts from reference TRBV9 and TRBJ2-2): DSGVTQTPKHLITATGQRVTLRCSPRSGDLSVYWYQQSLDQGLQFLIQYYNGEERAKGNILERFSAQQFPDLHSELNLSSLELGDSALYFCASSVRLAGNTGELFFGEGSRLTVL.

The sample holds many counts of this clonotype. The chain employs TRBV7-2 and TRBJ1-1, with 8 bases matching TRBD1. The CDR3 length is 16 residues. Unmatched junction bases numbered 4, after V lost 0 bases and J lost 1 base. Germline V gene data show CDR1 as SGHTA and CDR2 as FQGNSA. For the CDR3, the DNA is TGTGCCAGCAGCTTAGCGTTTGGACAGGGGAACACTGAAGCTTTCTTT. Translating gives CASSLAFGQGNTEAFF.

This clonotype was recorded once. This could be a read error, since a much larger clone is one nucleotide away. The chain employs TRBV15 and TRBJ2-7; TRBD2 agrees at 8 bases. This CDR3 region has 14 residues. Germline V gene sequence: CDR1 LNHNV, CDR2 YYDKDF (reference sequence). The CDR3, as DNA: TGTGCCACCAGCACCGACGGACTAGCCTACGAGCAGAACTTC. Amino acids: CATSTDGLAYEQNF.

This clonotype was counted ten times or more. V and J are TRBV6-2 or TRBV6-3 and TRBJ2-1; no clear D. This CDR3 contains 15 residues. V was shortened by 5 bases and J by 2 bases, with 13 bases between the two germline ends. Germline-derived CDR1 and CDR2 are MNHEY and SVGEGT. In nucleotides, the CDR3 is TGTGCCAGCAGTGGGCCCAGCCCACCCTACAATGAGCAGTTCTTC. This encodes CASSGPSPPYNEQFF.

The chain recombines TRBV20-1 with TRBJ2-3; D may be TRBD2 (7 bases). V lost 1 base and J 6 bases, leaving 17 bases between the germline ends. Germline assignment: CDR1 DFQATT and CDR2 SNEGSKA (reference sequence). There are 15 residues in the CDR3. The CDR3 is CSARAPKRDTDTQYF. As DNA, the CDR3 is TGCAGTGCTAGAGCCCCAAAGCGGGACACGGATACGCAGTATTTT.

There are many counts of this clonotype. The V gene is TRBV12-3 or TRBV12-4, the J gene TRBJ1-2, with D maybe TRBD1 (5 bases). V was trimmed by 7 bases and J by 9 bases, leaving 15 bases between them. CDR3 length: 12 residues. The CDR3 sequence is CASTPGDLRYTF. Here the CDR3 DNA reads TGTGCCAGCACTCCCGGGGACTTGCGCTACACCTTC.

This clonotype was counted ten times or more. J is TRBJ1-1 and V is TRBV19, with 10 bases fitting TRBD1. The J segment lost 0 bases and the V segment lost 6 bases, leaving 10 bases of the junction unmatched. The CDR3 is made up of 17 amino acids. Germline V CDR1 and CDR2: LNHDA, SQIVND (reference sequence). This CDR3 reads CASRLRDRGSMNTEAFF. CDR3 DNA: TGTGCCAGTAGACTCCGGGACAGGGGTTCTATGAACACTGAAGCTTTCTTT.